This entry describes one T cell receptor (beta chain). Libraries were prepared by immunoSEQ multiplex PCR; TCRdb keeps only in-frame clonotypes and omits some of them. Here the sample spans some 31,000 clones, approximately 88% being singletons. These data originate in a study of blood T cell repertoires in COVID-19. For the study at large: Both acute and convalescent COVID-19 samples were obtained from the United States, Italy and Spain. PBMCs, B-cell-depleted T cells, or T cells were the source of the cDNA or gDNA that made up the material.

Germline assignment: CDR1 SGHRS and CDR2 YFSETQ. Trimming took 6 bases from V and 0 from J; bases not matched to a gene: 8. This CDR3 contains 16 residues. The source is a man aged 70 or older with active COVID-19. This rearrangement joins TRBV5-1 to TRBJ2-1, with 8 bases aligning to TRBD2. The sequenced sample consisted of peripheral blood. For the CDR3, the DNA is TGCGCCAGCACCTGGACTAGCCAAAGCTCCTACAATGAGCAGTTCTTC. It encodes CASTWTSQSSYNEQFF.